This is a list of T cell receptor beta chains from one sample in a study of CD8 T cells in Susac syndrome. TCRdb redid the calling of the immunoSEQ multiplex PCR reads with MiXCR, one entry per CDR3 protein. The table lists about 120,000 distinct CDR3 sequences, 96% of them singletons. The sample comprised CD4+ T cells from PBMCs. These receptors all come from a human donor with Susac syndrome. CDR3s include the opening cysteine and the closing phenylalanine or tryptophan. The D gene is left open where the match is weak. Expanded clones get a size class; other rows say once, few or many, or leave the size out.

>TRBJ2-7|TRBV5-4|NA|NA
CASSFQGSEQYF
TGTGCCAGCAGTTTCCAGGGGAGCGAGCAGTACTTC
>TRBJ2-1|TRBV20-1|NA|once
CSAYPKVGYNEQFF
TGCAGTGCTTACCCTAAGGTTGGCTACAATGAGCAGTTCTTC
>TRBJ2-4|TRBV29-1|NA|NA
CSVDGGSAGGNIQYF
TGCAGCGTTGATGGAGGGTCTGCCGGAGGGAACATTCAGTACTTC
>TRBJ2-7|TRBV30|NA|NA
CAWSVGGAPGYF
TGTGCCTGGAGTGTTGGAGGGGCCCCAGGGTACTTC
>TRBJ1-2|TRBV20-1|NA|NA
CSASGRVNGYTF
TGCAGTGCTAGCGGCAGGGTGAATGGCTACACCTTC
>TRBJ2-4|TRBV5-4|TRBD1|NA
CASSSGQGYIQYF
TGTGCCAGCAGCTCGGGACAGGGGTACATTCAGTACTTC
>TRBJ2-7|TRBV18|NA|NA
CASSPSAESYEQYF
TGTGCCAGCTCACCAAGTGCAGAAAGTTACGAGCAGTACTTC
>TRBJ1-5|TRBV20-1|NA|once
CSAHRTFGVNQPQHF
TGCAGTGCTCACCGGACATTTGGGGTCAATCAGCCCCAGCATTTT
>TRBJ1-2|TRBV28|TRBD1|NA
CASNGQGSDYGYTF
TGTGCCAGCAACGGACAGGGTTCCGACTATGGCTACACCTTC
>TRBJ1-5|TRBV9|NA|NA
CASSVLGYQPQHF
TGTGCCAGCAGCGTACTGGGGTATCAGCCCCAGCATTTT
>TRBJ1-2|TRBV6-5|NA|NA
CASSYSMGTYYGYTF
TGTGCCAGCAGTTACTCGATGGGGACTTACTATGGCTACACCTTC
>TRBJ1-2|TRBV6-5|TRBD1|once
CASSREGAISGYTF
TGTGCCAGCAGTCGCGAGGGGGCAATCAGTGGCTACACCTTC
>TRBJ1-2|TRBV30|TRBD1|NA
CAWSEGQSYGYTF
TGTGCCTGGAGTGAGGGACAGAGCTATGGCTACACCTTC
>TRBJ2-1|TRBV28|TRBD2|NA
CASRTPEAGTYNEQFF
TGTGCCAGCAGAACCCCTGAAGCGGGGACCTACAATGAGCAGTTCTTC
>TRBJ2-3|TRBV3-1|NA|NA
CASSQGRLYTDTQYF
TGTGCCAGCAGCCAGGGAAGACTATACACAGATACGCAGTATTTT
>TRBJ2-6|TRBV6-5|NA|once
CASSYRTGMAGANVLTF
TGTGCCAGCAGTTACCGGACCGGGATGGCGGGGGCCAACGTCCTGACTTTC
>TRBJ2-3|TRBV29-1|NA|NA
CSTSTGYSTDTQYF
TGCAGCACGAGTACAGGGTACAGCACAGATACGCAGTATTTT
>TRBJ2-2|TRBV9|TRBD2|NA
CASSSTSGANTGELFF
TGTGCCAGCAGTTCTACTAGCGGCGCGAACACCGGGGAGCTGTTTTTT
>TRBJ2-7|TRBV20-1|NA|NA
CSMTTLSYEQYF
TGCAGTATGACTACTCTCTCCTACGAGCAGTACTTC
>TRBJ2-1|TRBV24-1|TRBD2|NA
CATSDDLAGGPDEQFF
TGTGCCACCAGTGATGACCTGGCGGGAGGGCCGGATGAGCAGTTCTTC
>TRBJ2-3|TRBV29-1|TRBD1|NA
CSGTGGTDTQYF
TGCAGCGGAACAGGGGGGACAGATACGCAGTATTTT
>TRBJ2-7|TRBV7-2|TRBD1|once
CASSLQDRGVHEQYF
TGTGCCAGCAGCCTACAAGACAGGGGGGTCCACGAGCAGTACTTC
>TRBJ2-7|TRBV15|NA|NA
CATSREDTHSYEQYF
TGTGCCACCAGCAGAGAAGACACTCACTCCTACGAGCAGTACTTC
>TRBJ2-5|TRBV10-3|TRBD2|NA
CAGGEETQYF
TGTGCCGGGGGGGAAGAGACCCAGTACTTC
>TRBJ1-2|TRBV29-1|NA|NA
CSGGAMAGNYGYTF
TGCAGCGGAGGGGCCATGGCGGGGAACTATGGCTACACCTTC
>TRBJ2-7|TRBV18|NA|NA
CASSRPGTTPIKQYF
TGTGCCAGCTCAAGACCGGGAACGACTCCAATCAAGCAGTACTTC
>TRBJ2-1|TRBV29-1|TRBD2|NA
CSVDDSGDEQFF
TGCAGCGTTGACGACAGCGGGGATGAGCAGTTCTTC
>TRBJ1-1|TRBV28|NA|NA
CASTPGNTEAFF
TGTGCCAGCACCCCCGGGAACACTGAAGCTTTCTTT
>TRBJ1-2|TRBV19|NA|once
CASSIQRDYGYTF
TGTGCCAGTAGTATACAGAGGGACTATGGCTACACCTTC
>TRBJ2-3|TRBV2|NA|NA
CASIQAADTQYF
TGTGCCAGCATACAGGCGGCGGATACGCAGTATTTT
>TRBJ2-1|TRBV5-6|TRBD1|NA
CASSLITGTGHYQFF
TGTGCCAGCAGCTTAATAACCGGGACAGGGCACTATCAGTTCTTC
>TRBJ2-7|TRBV4-2|NA|NA
CASSLTPGSSSYEQYF
TGTGCCAGCAGCCTTACACCTGGCTCCTCCTCCTACGAGCAGTACTTC
>TRBJ1-5|TRBV3-1|NA|NA
CASSPTVKGGNQPQHF
TGTGCCAGCAGCCCGACCGTAAAGGGCGGCAATCAGCCCCAGCATTTT
>TRBJ1-1|TRBV29-1|NA|NA
CSGQEHFEAFF
TGCAGCGGCCAGGAGCATTTTGAAGCTTTCTTT
>TRBJ2-1|TRBV3-1|NA|once
CASSQDPGGVGRRNEQFF
TGTGCCAGCAGCCAAGATCCCGGGGGCGTTGGTAGGAGGAATGAGCAGTTCTTC
>TRBJ2-7|TRBV2|NA|NA
CASSGTRAEQYF
TGTGCCAGCAGTGGTACAAGAGCCGAGCAGTACTTC
>TRBJ2-1|TRBV24-1|NA|NA
CATSDTGHNEQFF
TGTGCCACCAGTGATACAGGGCACAATGAGCAGTTCTTC
>TRBJ2-3|TRBV29-1|TRBD2|NA
CSVQGSSGRTDTQYF
TGCAGCGTCCAGGGATCTAGCGGGAGGACAGATACGCAGTATTTT
>TRBJ1-1|TRBV1|NA|NA
CTSSQGGGTGWVTEAFF
TGCACCAGCAGCCAAGGGGGCGGGACAGGGTGGGTCACTGAAGCTTTCTTT
>TRBJ2-5|TRBV9|TRBD2|NA
CASSVVGTSGQETQYF
TGTGCCAGCAGCGTAGTCGGGACTAGCGGGCAAGAGACCCAGTACTTC
>TRBJ1-1|TRBV28|NA|NA
CASSSVQSAFF
TGTGCCAGCAGCTCAGTCCAGAGTGCTTTCTTT
>TRBJ2-1|TRBV20-1|NA|NA
CSARDRLWGANEQFF
TGCAGTGCTAGAGATAGATTATGGGGGGCCAATGAGCAGTTCTTC
>TRBJ1-1|TRBV3-1|NA|NA
CASSQRHKNTEAFF
TGTGCCAGCAGCCAGCGACATAAGAACACTGAAGCTTTCTTT
>TRBJ2-7|TRBV7-2|TRBD2|once
CASSLRTSGRGSSYEQYF
TGTGCCAGCAGCCTCCGGACTAGCGGGAGGGGGAGCTCCTACGAGCAGTACTTC
>TRBJ2-5|TRBV5-4|NA|NA
CASSSQTIGFETQYF
TGTGCCAGCAGCTCACAAACCATAGGGTTCGAGACCCAGTACTTC
>TRBJ1-2|TRBV7-9|NA|once
CASSPHYGYTF
TGTGCCAGCAGTCCCCACTATGGCTACACCTTC